These T cell receptor beta chains were read from a single sample in a study of cytomegalovirus exposure and HLA in healthy donors. Profiling relied on immunoSEQ multiplex PCR, and the TCRdb table lists in-frame clones only, not all of them. This sample has approximately 130,000 clones, with roughly 87% found just once. Source material: PBMCs. The receptors stem from a woman aged 18-30 years in good health and CMV-seronegative. The CDR3 runs from the conserved cysteine through the conserved F or W. The D gene is left open where the match is weak. For some rows the clone size is stated as once, few or many, or as a class when expanded; others skip it.

TRBJ2-7,.,once,TRBV20-1,11,CSATVGVQQYF,TGCAGTGCTACGGTAGGAGTTCAGCAGTACTTC
TRBJ2-7,TRBD1,.,TRBV13,15,CASSPPGTGSYEQYF,TGTGCCAGCAGCCCCCCCGGGACAGGGTCCTACGAGCAGTACTTC
TRBJ1-1,.,.,TRBV7-6,13,CASSLRPRGGAFF,TGTGCCAGCAGCCTACGGCCCCGGGGAGGGGCTTTCTTT
TRBJ1-2,.,.,TRBV19,15,CASSMVAVPNYGYTF,TGTGCCAGTAGTATGGTGGCAGTGCCGAACTATGGCTACACCTTC
TRBJ1-1,TRBD1,.,TRBV5-4,15,CASSTDINRGTEAFF,TGTGCCAGCAGCACGGACATTAACAGGGGAACTGAAGCTTTCTTT
TRBJ2-3,.,.,TRBV7-5,15,CARSPTSGSTDTQYF,TGTGCCAGAAGCCCGACTAGCGGAAGCACAGATACGCAGTATTTT
TRBJ2-7,.,few,TRBV11-1,13,CASSRDNSYEQYF,TGTGCCAGCAGCAGGGACAACTCCTACGAGCAGTACTTC
TRBJ2-1,.,.,TRBV9,16,CASSTRGSTPYNEQFF,TGTGCCAGCAGCACGAGGGGGTCCACTCCCTACAATGAGCAGTTCTTC
TRBJ1-5,.,few,TRBV27,13,CASANQGAQPQHF,TGTGCCAGCGCAAACCAGGGTGCTCAGCCCCAGCATTTT
TRBJ1-2,TRBD1,.,TRBV2,16,CASSEAQGLTFNGYTF,TGTGCCAGCAGTGAAGCACAGGGGTTAACTTTTAATGGCTACACCTTC
TRBJ1-1,.,once,TRBV7-8,14,CASSVIRGNTEAFF,TGTGCCAGCAGCGTTATCAGGGGAAACACTGAAGCTTTCTTT
TRBJ1-6,TRBD1,.,TRBV9,15,CASSPTGQGDSPLHF,TGTGCCAGCAGCCCCACGGGACAGGGGGATTCACCCCTCCACTTT
TRBJ1-2,.,.,TRBV25-1,12,CASSGGGYGYTF,TGTGCCAGCAGTGGGGGAGGCTATGGCTACACCTTC
TRBJ1-3,.,.,TRBV18,14,CASSPSRGEDTIYF,TGTGCCAGCTCACCCTCTCGGGGGGAGGACACCATATATTTT
TRBJ1-1,.,.,TRBV2,13,CASSFFGRTEAFF,TGTGCCAGCAGTTTTTTCGGGAGGACTGAAGCTTTCTTT
TRBJ1-2,.,once,TRBV21-1,14,CASSKERRSYGYTF,TGTGCCAGCAGCAAGGAGCGGCGGAGCTATGGCTACACCTTC
TRBJ2-2,TRBD1,.,TRBV18,16,CASSSGQGVSTGELFF,TGTGCCAGCTCTTCGGGACAGGGAGTGAGCACCGGGGAGCTGTTTTTT
TRBJ2-1,.,.,TRBV2,15,CASSPRIGAYNEQFF,TGTGCCAGCAGTCCCCGGATTGGGGCGTACAATGAGCAGTTCTTC
TRBJ1-5,TRBD1,once,TRBV5-6,17,CASSLYYRGENNQPQHF,TGTGCCAGCAGCTTGTATTACAGGGGGGAGAACAATCAGCCCCAGCATTTT
TRBJ2-7,.,once,TRBV5-1,15,CASSRATGAVYEQYF,TGCGCCAGCAGCCGGGCGACAGGTGCGGTCTACGAGCAGTACTTC
TRBJ1-5,.,.,TRBV6-5,15,CASTIGREGSQPQHF,TGTGCCAGCACCATTGGGAGGGAAGGGAGTCAGCCCCAGCATTTT
TRBJ2-6,.,.,TRBV14,17,CASSLRTVRSGANGLTF,TGTGCCAGCAGCCTCAGGACAGTACGCTCCGGGGCCAACGGCCTGACTTTC
TRBJ1-1,.,.,TRBV5-1,14,CASSLQGRQTEAFF,TGCGCCAGCAGCTTACAGGGAAGGCAAACTGAAGCTTTCTTT
TRBJ2-7,TRBD2,.,TRBV7-7,14,CASSLGPGGYEQYF,TGTGCCAGCAGCTTAGGACCGGGGGGCTACGAGCAGTACTTC
TRBJ2-1,.,.,TRBV30,12,CAWSGLNNEQFF,TGTGCCTGGAGTGGACTAAACAATGAGCAGTTCTTC
TRBJ2-1,TRBD2,.,TRBV5-6,15,CASTLAGGTSNEQFF,TGTGCCAGCACCTTAGCGGGGGGGACCTCCAATGAGCAGTTCTTC
TRBJ1-2,.,.,TRBV20-1,11,CSDGGLDGYTF,TGCAGTGACGGGGGGCTTGATGGCTACACCTTC
TRBJ2-1,TRBD1,once,TRBV10-1,14,CASNRDRAYNEQFF,TGCGCCAGCAATCGAGACAGGGCCTACAATGAGCAGTTCTTC
TRBJ2-1,TRBD2,.,TRBV19,17,CASSIGSGASSYNEQFF,TGTGCCAGTAGTATCGGTAGCGGGGCGAGCTCCTACAATGAGCAGTTCTTC
TRBJ2-2,.,.,TRBV5-1,15,CASSLAAGYTGELFF,TGCGCCAGCAGCTTGGCGGCAGGTTACACCGGGGAGCTGTTTTTT